This record looks at one TCR beta chain sequence and its context. Antigen: not known. This entry comes from a study of cytomegalovirus exposure and HLA in healthy donors. About the study: The early release's HLA-typed donors yielded 78 million or so unique TCRs.

This PCR relied on a set of 60 Vbeta primers and 13 Jbeta primers. Only in-frame clones appear in the TCRdb table, and some are missing; sequencing was by immunoSEQ multiplex PCR. The sample carries 74,000 or so clones, around 80% recorded once. Per germline, CDR1 SGHNT and CDR2 YENEEA. This CDR3 contains 15 residues. With 2 bases removed from V and 0 bases from J, the gap between germline ends came to 8 bases. Study results and caveats: The authors confirmed in vitro that a few CMV-associated chains were specific for CMV antigens.

The receptor's source is a man aged 45-65 years in good health and CMV-seropositive. This chain uses TRBV11-3 with TRBJ1-5; no clear D. Sequencing input: PBMCs. CDR3 residues: CASSLTGDSNQPQHF. CDR3 in DNA: TGTGCCAGCAGCTTAACGGGAGATAGCAATCAGCCCCAGCATTTT.